This TCR beta chain appears in the sequencing data of a study of blood T cell repertoires in COVID-19. The V and J ends lost 5 bases and 4 bases, in that order; junction bases with no gene match: 9. The length of the CDR3 is 16 residues. In germline, CDR1 is LNHDA, CDR2 SQIVND (reference sequence). The repertoire was sequenced with immunoSEQ multiplex PCR; TCRdb's copy has only in-frame clones and lacks some. The table has roughly 73,000 clones, about 69% seen once. The J gene is TRBJ1-2, the V gene TRBV19, with TRBD1 matching over 11 bases. The sequence was collected from a man in his 70s with acute or convalescent COVID-19. Sample: peripheral blood. CDR3 sequence reads: CASSPRPGTGGYGYTF. In DNA, the CDR3 is TGTGCCAGTAGTCCTCGTCCCGGGACAGGGGGCTATGGCTACACCTTC.